This entry lists 7 T cell receptor beta chains sequenced from one sample in a study of T cell repertoires in cytomegalovirus infection. TCRdb reprocessed the reads with MiXCR, giving one entry per CDR3 protein. The sample carries some 700,000 distinct CDR3 sequences, 35% recorded once. The sample comprised PBMCs. The receptors originated from a human donor in good health (CMV status not recorded). Some clones in this sample may be carry-over from other donors' samples.

This clonotype appeared a few times. This chain connects TRBV24-1 to TRBJ2-7; D is uncertain. The CDR3 length is 13 residues. The germline V gene has CDR1 KGHDR and CDR2 SFDVKD. The ends were cut back, 0 bases at V and 1 base at J, with 3 bases in the middle. The CDR3 sequence: CATSDLMSYEQYF. CDR3 DNA: TGTGCCACCAGTGATTTGATGTCCTACGAGCAGTACTTC.

This chain uses TRBV4-2 with TRBJ1-3, with 7 bases aligning to TRBD1. Trimming cost V 0 bases and J 2 bases; bases outside gene matches: 7. CDR1 is LGHNA and CDR2 is YNFKEQ in the germline V gene. The length of the CDR3 is 17 residues. CDR3 bases: TGTGCCAGCAGCCAAGATGTAGAGGGGGCGACTGGAAACACCATATATTTT. It encodes CASSQDVEGATGNTIYF.

This clonotype came up a few times. The chain carries TRBV7-9 and TRBJ2-7; D might be TRBD2 (5 bases). Germline V lookup: CDR1 SEHNR, CDR2 FQNEAQ (reference sequence). The CDR3 runs to 13 residues. V lost 5 bases and J lost 6, with 14 bases in between. This CDR3 is CASSANFGGEQYF. The CDR3 region has the DNA TGTGCCAGCAGCGCCAACTTTGGAGGCGAGCAGTACTTC.

This clonotype appeared a few times. This rearrangement joins TRBV7-2 to TRBJ1-1; no firm D call. This CDR3 has 13 amino acids. V gave up 4 bases and J gave up 1 base, with 7 bases separating them. Germline CDR1 and CDR2: SGHTA and FQGNSA. The CDR3 DNA follows: TGTGCCAGCAGCTGGGTAGAGAACACTGAAGCTTTCTTT. It specifies CASSWVENTEAFF.

The chain couples TRBV5-1 to TRBJ2-7, with 10 bases identical to TRBD2. The CDR3 loop spans 20 amino acids. CDR1 SGHRS and CDR2 YFSETQ come from the germline V gene. V shed 3 bases, J shed 8 bases, and the junction held 26 bases outside the gene matches. The chain's CDR3 is CASSSPDSSGGIEIGGKQYF. The CDR3 DNA is TGCGCCAGCAGCTCGCCTGATTCTAGCGGGGGCATCGAAATTGGTGGCAAGCAGTACTTC.

As concerns this clonotype: This may come from a read error, since a much larger clone is one base off. The chain is built from TRBV28 and TRBJ1-1, with 9 bases identical to TRBD1. CDR3 length equals 15 residues. Unmatched junction bases numbered 0, after V lost 0 bases and J lost 1 base. Germline V gene lookup returns CDR1 MDHEN and CDR2 SYDVKM. CDR3 region: CASSLWDRGNTEAFF. The CDR3 DNA is TGTGCCAGCAGTTTATGGGACAGGGGGAACACTGAAGCTTTCTTT.

Here the CDR3 reads CASSDSGLSPEAFF. The CDR3 coding sequence is TGCGCCAGCAGTGATTCAGGGTTGAGTCCTGAAGCTTTCTTT. The chain uses TRBV10-2 and TRBJ1-1, with D tentatively TRBD1 (5 bases). The CDR3 contains 14 residues. Between the trimmed V and J ends, which lost 3 bases and 6 bases, there was a span of 14 bases. Germline-derived CDR1 and CDR2 are WSHSY and SAAADI.